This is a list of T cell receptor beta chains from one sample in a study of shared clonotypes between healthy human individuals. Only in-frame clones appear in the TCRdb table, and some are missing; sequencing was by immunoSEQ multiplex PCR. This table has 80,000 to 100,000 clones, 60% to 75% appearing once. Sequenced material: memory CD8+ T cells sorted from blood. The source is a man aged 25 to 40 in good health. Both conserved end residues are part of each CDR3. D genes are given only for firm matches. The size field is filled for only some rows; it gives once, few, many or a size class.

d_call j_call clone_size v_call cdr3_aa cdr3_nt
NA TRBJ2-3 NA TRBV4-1 CASSQDTLLGDTQYF TGCGCCAGCAGCCAAGATACTCTCTTGGGAGATACGCAGTATTTT
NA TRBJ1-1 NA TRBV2 CASSEQNTEAFF TGTGCCAGCAGTGAACAGAACACTGAAGCTTTCTTT
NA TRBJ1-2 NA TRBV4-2 CASSRDTTNYGYTF TGTGCCAGCAGCCGGGACACCACTAACTATGGCTACACCTTC
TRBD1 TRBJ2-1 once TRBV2 CASSHRDRNNEQFF TGTGCCAGCAGTCACCGGGACAGGAACAATGAGCAGTTCTTC
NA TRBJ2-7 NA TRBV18 CASSPWGGAYEQYF TGTGCCAGCTCACCATGGGGCGGCGCCTACGAGCAGTACTTC
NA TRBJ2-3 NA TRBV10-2 CASSDYGRGTDTQYF TGCGCCAGCAGCGACTATGGGCGAGGCACAGATACGCAGTATTTT
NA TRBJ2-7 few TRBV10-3 CATSDDRGYEQYF TGTGCCACGTCGGACGACCGGGGATACGAGCAGTACTTC
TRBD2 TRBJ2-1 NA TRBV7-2 CASEIAGVSNEQFF TGTGCCAGCGAAATAGCGGGAGTTAGCAATGAGCAGTTCTTC
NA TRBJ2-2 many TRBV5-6 CASSWSSGELFF TGTGCCAGCAGCTGGTCGAGTGGGGAGCTGTTTTTT
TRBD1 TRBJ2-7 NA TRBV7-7 CASSLGQGLGYEQYF TGTGCTAGCAGCTTAGGACAGGGACTGGGATACGAGCAGTACTTC
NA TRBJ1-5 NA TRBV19 CASSIAAYQPQHF TGTGCCAGTAGTATAGCTGCATATCAGCCCCAGCATTTT
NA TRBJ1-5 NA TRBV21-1 CASSTSLNQPQHF TGTGCCAGCAGCACGAGCCTGAATCAGCCCCAGCATTTT
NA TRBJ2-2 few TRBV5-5 CASINIGSAVVSGELFF TGTGCCAGCATCAATATCGGGAGCGCGGTAGTTAGCGGGGAGCTGTTTTTT
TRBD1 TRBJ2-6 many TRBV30 CAWSVRTGGSGANVLTF TGTGCCTGGAGTGTACGGACAGGGGGCTCTGGGGCCAACGTCCTGACTTTC
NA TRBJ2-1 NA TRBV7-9 CASSLGARSWFF TGTGCCAGCAGCCTAGGAGCCAGGAGTTGGTTCTTC
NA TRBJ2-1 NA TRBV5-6 CASSFQGGNEQFF TGTGCCAGCAGCTTTCAAGGGGGCAATGAGCAGTTCTTC
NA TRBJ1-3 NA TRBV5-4 CASSLSGNTIYF TGTGCCAGCAGCTTGTCAGGAAACACCATATATTTT
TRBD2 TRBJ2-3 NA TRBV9 CASSVDPPGLVTDTQYF TGTGCCAGCAGCGTAGACCCGCCGGGACTAGTCACAGATACGCAGTATTTT
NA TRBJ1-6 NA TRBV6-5 CASSYGIGDNSPLHF TGTGCCAGCAGTTACGGTATAGGGGATAATTCACCCCTCCACTTT
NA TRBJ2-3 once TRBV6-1 CASSEASHRTITDTQYF TGTGCCAGCAGTGAAGCGTCCCACCGGACGATCACAGATACGCAGTATTTT
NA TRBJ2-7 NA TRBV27 CASSLDGSPYEQYF TGTGCCAGCAGTTTAGACGGGAGCCCCTACGAGCAGTACTTC
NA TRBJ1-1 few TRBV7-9 CASSTNLEAFF TGTGCCAGCAGCACCAACCTTGAAGCTTTCTTT
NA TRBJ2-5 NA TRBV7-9 CASSLTTKPAETQYF TGTGCCAGCAGCTTAACGACCAAACCGGCGGAGACCCAGTACTTC
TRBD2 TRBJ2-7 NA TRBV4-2 CASSAAGGSYEQYF TGTGCCAGCAGCGCCGCCGGGGGGTCCTACGAGCAGTACTTC
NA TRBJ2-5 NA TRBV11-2 CASSFMGGQETQYF TGTGCCAGCAGCTTTATGGGCGGACAAGAGACCCAGTACTTC
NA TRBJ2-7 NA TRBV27 CARGEEQYF TGTGCCAGAGGGGAGGAGCAGTACTTC
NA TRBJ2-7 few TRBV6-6 CASSTLGQGQGEQYF TGTGCCAGCAGTACACTCGGCCAGGGGCAGGGCGAGCAGTACTTC
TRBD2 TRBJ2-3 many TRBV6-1 CASSERAGGYPDTQYF TGTGCCAGCAGTGAACGGGCGGGAGGCTACCCAGATACGCAGTATTTT
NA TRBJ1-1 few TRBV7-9 CASSIPGENTEAFF TGTGCCAGCAGCATCCCGGGGGAGAACACTGAAGCTTTCTTT
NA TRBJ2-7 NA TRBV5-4 CASSIGPYEQYF TGTGCCAGCAGCATAGGACCTTACGAGCAGTACTTC
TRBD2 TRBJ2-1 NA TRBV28 CASSLFGLAGVQFF TGTGCCAGCAGTTTATTCGGACTAGCGGGAGTCCAGTTCTTC
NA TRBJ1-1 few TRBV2 CASSTFPEAFF TGTGCCAGCAGCACTTTCCCTGAAGCTTTCTTT
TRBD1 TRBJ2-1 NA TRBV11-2 CASSTLLDRNEQFF TGTGCCAGCAGCACGCTTCTGGACAGGAATGAGCAGTTCTTC
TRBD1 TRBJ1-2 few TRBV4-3 CASSQTGTADYGYTF TGCGCCAGCAGCCAGACCGGGACAGCCGACTATGGCTACACCTTC
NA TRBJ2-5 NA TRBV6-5 CASRDGSGLQETQYF TGTGCCAGCAGGGACGGCTCAGGGTTACAAGAGACCCAGTACTTC
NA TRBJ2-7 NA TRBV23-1 CARIGDGPWWYEQYF TGCGCCAGAATTGGGGACGGACCGTGGTGGTACGAGCAGTACTTC
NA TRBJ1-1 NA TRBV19 CASSIFSGLNTEAFF TGTGCCAGTAGTATTTTCTCTGGACTGAACACTGAAGCTTTCTTT
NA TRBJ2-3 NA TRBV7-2 CASSLVGGYAPDTQYF TGTGCCAGCAGCTTGGTGGGAGGATACGCCCCAGATACGCAGTATTTT
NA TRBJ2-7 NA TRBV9 CASSPSPRTLNEQYF TGTGCCAGCAGCCCCTCCCCTAGAACCCTTAACGAGCAGTACTTC
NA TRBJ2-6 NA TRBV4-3 CASSQHTGGSGANVLTF TGCGCCAGCAGCCAACACACCGGTGGATCTGGGGCCAACGTCCTGACTTTC